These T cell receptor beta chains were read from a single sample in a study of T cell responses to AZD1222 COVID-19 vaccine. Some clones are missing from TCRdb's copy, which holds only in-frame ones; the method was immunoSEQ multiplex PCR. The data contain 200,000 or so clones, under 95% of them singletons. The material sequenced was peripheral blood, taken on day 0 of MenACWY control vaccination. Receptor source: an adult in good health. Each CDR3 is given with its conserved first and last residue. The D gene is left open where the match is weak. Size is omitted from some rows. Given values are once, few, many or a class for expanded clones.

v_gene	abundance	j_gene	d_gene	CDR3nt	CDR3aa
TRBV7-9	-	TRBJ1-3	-	TGTGCCAGCAGCACCCCCCGAGGCTCCTCTGGAAACACCATATATTTT	CASSTPRGSSGNTIYF
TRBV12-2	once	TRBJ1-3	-	TGTGCAAGTCGCTTAGCGGGGCCTGGAAACACCATATATTTT	CASRLAGPGNTIYF
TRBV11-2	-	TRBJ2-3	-	TGTGCCAGCAGCTTAGAGGGCTACACAGATACGCAGTATTTT	CASSLEGYTDTQYF
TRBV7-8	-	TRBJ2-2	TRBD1	TGTGCCAGCAGCTACCGACAGGGCTCAACCGGGGAGCTGTTTTTT	CASSYRQGSTGELFF
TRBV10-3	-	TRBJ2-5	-	TGTGCCATCAGTGGAGGGGGGGAGACCCAGTACTTC	CAISGGGETQYF
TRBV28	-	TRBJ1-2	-	TGTGCCAGCACCTCTCCGGTGGATTATGGCTACACCTTC	CASTSPVDYGYTF
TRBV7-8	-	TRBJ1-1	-	TGTGCCAGCAGCGTTAGGCTTACGAACACTGAAGCTTTCTTT	CASSVRLTNTEAFF
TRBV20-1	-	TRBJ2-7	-	TGCAGTGCTAGAGATCGGGGCAGTTTATACTTC	CSARDRGSLYF
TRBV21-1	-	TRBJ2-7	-	TGTGCCAGCAGCAATTCCCCCCAGTGGAGCCTACACGAGCAGTACTTC	CASSNSPQWSLHEQYF
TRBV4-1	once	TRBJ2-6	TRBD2	TGCGCCAGCAGACAAGGACTAGCGGGGAGTCCTGGGGCCAACGTCCTGACTTTC	CASRQGLAGSPGANVLTF
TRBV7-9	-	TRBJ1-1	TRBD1	TGTGCCAGCAGCTTAGACAGGGGCACTGAAGCTTTCTTT	CASSLDRGTEAFF
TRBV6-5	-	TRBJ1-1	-	TGTGCCAGCAGAGAGGGGTACACTGAAGCTTTCTTT	CASREGYTEAFF
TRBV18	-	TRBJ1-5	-	TGTGCCAGCTCACCATATCAAGGGGATCAGCCCCAGCATTTT	CASSPYQGDQPQHF
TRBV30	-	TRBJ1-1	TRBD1	TGTTCCTATGACAGGGCGGGCACTGAAGCTTTCTTT	CSYDRAGTEAFF
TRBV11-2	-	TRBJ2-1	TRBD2	TGTGCCAGCAGCCTTCTGACTAGCCGAGGGGATGAGCAGTTCTTC	CASSLLTSRGDEQFF
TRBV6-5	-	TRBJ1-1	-	TGTGCCAGCAGTTACTCGTTGAACACTGAAGCTTTCTTT	CASSYSLNTEAFF
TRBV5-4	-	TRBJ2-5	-	TGTGCCAGCAGCTGGGGGGACACCCAAGAGACCCAGTACTTC	CASSWGDTQETQYF
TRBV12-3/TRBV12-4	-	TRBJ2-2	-	TGTGCCAGCAGTAATGGGGGGACCGGGGAGCTGTTTTTT	CASSNGGTGELFF
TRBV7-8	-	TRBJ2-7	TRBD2	TGTGCCAGCAGCCCTAGCGGGGGGGTGACCTACGAGCAGTACTTC	CASSPSGGVTYEQYF
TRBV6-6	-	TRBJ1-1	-	TGTGCCAGCAGTTATCAGGGAACCACTGAAGCTTTCTTT	CASSYQGTTEAFF
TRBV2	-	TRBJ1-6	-	TGTGCCAGCAGTGAAGGCAATTCACCCCTCCACTTT	CASSEGNSPLHF
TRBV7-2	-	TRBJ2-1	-	TGTGCCAGCAGCTCCCAGGGAGGAGACAATGAGCAGTTCTTC	CASSSQGGDNEQFF
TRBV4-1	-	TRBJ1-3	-	TGCGCCAGCAGCCAAGTACCTTTGCTCAACACCATATATTTT	CASSQVPLLNTIYF
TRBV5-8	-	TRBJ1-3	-	TGTGCCAGCAGCTTGGTTCGGGGGAACACCATATATTTT	CASSLVRGNTIYF
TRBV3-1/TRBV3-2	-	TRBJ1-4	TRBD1	TGTGCCAGCAGCCAAGAACGGACAGGGAGGATGGGAAAACTGTTTTTT	CASSQERTGRMGKLFF
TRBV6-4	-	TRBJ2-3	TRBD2	TGTGCCAGCAGTGACGGGACTAGCGGGGGGGCAGATACGCAGTATTTT	CASSDGTSGGADTQYF
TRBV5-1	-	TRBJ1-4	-	TGCGCCAGCAGCCTCCCGGAGAAGAGTGAAAAACTGTTTTTT	CASSLPEKSEKLFF
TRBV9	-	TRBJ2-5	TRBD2	TGTGCCAGCAGCGTAACGACGGGGGGTATGGAGACCCAGTACTTC	CASSVTTGGMETQYF
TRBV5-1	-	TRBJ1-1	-	TGCGCCAGCAGGCAGAGCCTGAACACTGAAGCTTTCTTT	CASRQSLNTEAFF
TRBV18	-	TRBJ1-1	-	TGTGCCAGCTCCAGTCCCTTTGCTGAAGCTTTCTTT	CASSSPFAEAFF
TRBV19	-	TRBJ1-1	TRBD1	TGTGCCAGTAGTCCACAGGGGGCTGGCTCTGAAGCTTTCTTT	CASSPQGAGSEAFF
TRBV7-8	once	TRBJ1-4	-	TGTGCCAGCAGCACAACCTGGACAGCGGAAAAACTGTTTTTT	CASSTTWTAEKLFF
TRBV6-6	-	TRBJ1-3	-	TGTGCCAGCAGTTTCCCGGAGAGAGGAAACACCATATATTTT	CASSFPERGNTIYF
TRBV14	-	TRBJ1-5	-	TGTGCCAGCAGCCAAGTGGGTGAGGGGAGCAATCAGCCCCAGCATTTT	CASSQVGEGSNQPQHF
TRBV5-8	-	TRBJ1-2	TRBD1	TGTGCCAGCAGCTTAACTCACCGGACAGGGAAAACTCAAGGGAACTATGGCTACACCTTC	CASSLTHRTGKTQGNYGYTF
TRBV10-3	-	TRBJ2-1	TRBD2	TGTGCCATCAGTGCTAGCGGGGGGAGAAATGAGCAGTTCTTC	CAISASGGRNEQFF